This entry lists 7 T cell receptor beta chains sequenced from one sample in a study of T-cell reconstitution after alpha-beta-depleted transplantation in children (TCRdb year 2016). Sample treatment or condition, as interpreted from the label and publication: allogeneic hematopoietic cell transplantation with graft depleted of TCRalphabeta T cells and CD19 B cells. Paper-wide results and their limitations: The frequencies of hyperexpanded clones fell over the following months, and after one year, T-cell counts and TCRbeta diversity were mostly attributed to newly produced T cells.

Libraries were made using PCR. Sequencing was performed on an Illumina HiSeq 2500. To normalize quantification of the TCRbeta repertoire, the TCR libraries were built with molecular barcoding that relied on unique molecular identifiers. The raw public data were reprocessed by TCRdb itself: fastp quality trimming at Q25, MiXCR clonotype calling, in-frame beta chains only. Entries that share a CDR3 protein sequence are merged under the most common genes and DNA. Across this sample there are about 300,000 distinct CDR3 sequences, with almost 8% seen only once. The ten largest clones add up to around 10% of the sample. Their antigen targets remain unknown. The material sequenced was peripheral blood, taken 360 days after TCRalphabeta/CD19-depleted stem cell transplant. These receptors all come from a female patient under 10 years old who had a stem cell transplant for Fanconi anemia, so the T cells may come from the graft donor.

The chain links TRBV4-3 to TRBJ2-1; 8 nucleotides align to TRBD2. Losses at the gene ends were 4 bases for V and 4 bases for J; bases not matched to a gene: 6. The germline V gene encodes CDR1 LGHNA and CDR2 YSLEER. The CDR3 totals 15 residues. The CDR3 DNA reads as TGCGCCAGCAGCCCAATAGCGGGGCCTTACAATGAGCAGTTCTTC. Its protein is CASSPIAGPYNEQFF.

This clonotype was seen repeatedly, ten times or more. The chain employs TRBV18 and TRBJ2-1; 8 nucleotides match TRBD1. The CDR3 sequence is 13 residues long. V shed 2 bases, J shed 9 bases, and the junction held 3 bases outside the gene matches. CDR1 is KGHSH, CDR2 LQKENI, per germline. The CDR3 region has the DNA TGTGCCAGCTCACCAACAGGGGGGAGTGAGCAGTTCTTC. Translated, it gives CASSPTGGSEQFF.

Many counts were recorded for this clonotype. The chain has TRBV11-3 and TRBJ2-2; the D gene is possibly TRBD2 (6 bases). The CDR3 totals 13 residues. With 1 base removed from V and 6 bases from J, the gap between germline ends came to 6 bases. Looked up from germline, CDR1 is SGHNT and CDR2 is YENEEA. The CDR3 DNA sequence: TGTGCCAGCAGCTTAGTAGCGGCCGGGGAGCTGTTTTTT. It yields the protein CASSLVAAGELFF. Supplemented by reference TRBV11-3 and TRBJ2-2, the full variable domain reads EAGVVQSPRYKIIEKKQPVAFWCNPISGHNTLYWYLQNLGQGPELLIRYENEEAVDDSQLPKDRFSAERLKGVDSTLKIQPAELGDSAVYLCASSLVAAGELFFGEGSRLTVL.

The sample holds many counts of this clonotype. This CDR3 is CASSRQNEQFF. In DNA, the CDR3 is TGCGCCAGCAGTCGGCAAAATGAGCAGTTCTTC. The genes are TRBV5-1 and TRBJ2-1; D is ambiguous. The CDR3 length is 11 residues. CDR1 is SGHRS and CDR2 is YFSETQ in the germline V gene. Trimming removed 5 bases at V and 7 bases at J, with 7 bases between.

The genes are TRBV6-1 and TRBJ1-3, with 7 bases fitting TRBD1. The CDR3 runs to 16 residues. Germline V gene data show CDR1 as MNHNS and CDR2 as SASEGT. With V trimmed by 0 bases and J by 7 bases, 9 bases remained unmatched. Here the CDR3 DNA reads TGTGCCAGCAGTGAAGCGCCCGAGGGCAGGGGGAACACCATATATTTT. It encodes CASSEAPEGRGNTIYF.

In regard to this clonotype: A read error may be the cause here, since a much bigger clone is one base away. The chain recombines TRBV20-1 with TRBJ2-4; D gene ambiguous. CDR3 length equals 13 residues. The V gene's germline CDR1 is DFQATT and CDR2 SNEGSKA (reference sequence). The CDR3 sequence: CSARPPKHDILYF. The DNA of the CDR3 is TGCAGTGCTAGACCCCCCAAACATGACATTCTGTACTTC.

This clonotype was counted between two and nine times. V gene TRBV9 combines with J gene TRBJ2-2, with D unresolved. CDR3 length: 14 residues. In germline, CDR1 is SGDLS, CDR2 YYNGEE. With 0 bases removed from V and 6 bases from J, the gap between germline ends came to 9 bases. In DNA form, the CDR3 reads TGTGCCAGCAGCGTAGCTTCGTCCCCCGGGGAGCTGTTTTTT. Its translation: CASSVASSPGELFF.